This entry features one T cell receptor (beta chain) sequence. In the source study's methods: The authors estimated nucleated cell counts from reference gene primer amplification. Assay used: immunoSEQ multiplex PCR; TCRdb lists only in-frame clones, some missing. V, J and clone size are those of that table, while D and trimming were read from the DNA. This sample has more than 90,000 clones, with about 90% found just once. These data come from a study of blood T cell repertoires in COVID-19. For the study at large: The United States, Italy and Spain supplied acute and convalescent COVID-19 samples. Nucleic acid was either cDNA or gDNA, and it came from T cells, B-cell-depleted T cells, or PBMCs.

This CDR3 has 11 amino acids. Trimming left V 2 bases short and J 7 bases short, with 5 bases between. CDR1 and CDR2 (germline): SNHLY, FYNNEI. The chain has TRBV2 and TRBJ1-1; no reliable D call. The TCR sequence derives from a man aged 70-80 years who had recovered from COVID-19. Sample: peripheral blood. CDR3 nucleotides: TGTGCCAGCAGTGAATACGGTGAAGCTTTCTTT. Protein: CASSEYGEAFF.